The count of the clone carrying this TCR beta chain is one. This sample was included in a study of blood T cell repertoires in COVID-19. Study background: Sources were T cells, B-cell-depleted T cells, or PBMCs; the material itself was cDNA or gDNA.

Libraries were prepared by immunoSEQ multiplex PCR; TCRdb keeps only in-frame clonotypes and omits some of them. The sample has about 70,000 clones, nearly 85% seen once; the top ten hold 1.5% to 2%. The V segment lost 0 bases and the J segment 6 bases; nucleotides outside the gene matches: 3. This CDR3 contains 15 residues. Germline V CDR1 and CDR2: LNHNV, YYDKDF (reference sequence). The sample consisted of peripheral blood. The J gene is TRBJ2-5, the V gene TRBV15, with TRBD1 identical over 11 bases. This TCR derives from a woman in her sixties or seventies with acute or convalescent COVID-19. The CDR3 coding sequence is TGTGCCACCAGCAGAGAAGGACAGGGGGCGAAGACCCAGTACTTC. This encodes CATSREGQGAKTQYF.